These T cell receptor beta chains were read from a single sample in a study of tumor-infiltrating lymphocytes in primary liver carcinoma. TCRdb re-called the multiplex PCR reads with MiXCR, one entry per CDR3 protein. The table lists hundreds of thousands of distinct CDR3 sequences, about three fifths of them singletons. What was sequenced was peripheral blood. These TCRs come from a woman younger than 45 with primary liver carcinoma and hepatitis B virus infection. The CDR3 runs from the conserved cysteine through the conserved F or W. A D gene is named only where the DNA matches it firmly. Clone size appears in some rows only: once, few, many, or a class for an expanded clone.

TRBV6-5	TRBJ2-2	NA	many	CASTKQQNTGELFF	TGTGCCAGCACAAAACAGCAGAACACCGGGGAGCTGTTTTTT
TRBV4-2	TRBJ2-2	TRBD2	NA	CASTLLSGSQNTGELFF	TGTGCCAGCACCCTTCTAAGCGGGAGTCAGAACACCGGGGAGCTGTTTTTT
TRBV7-2	TRBJ2-5	NA	NA	CASSLARVRETQYF	TGTGCCAGCAGCTTAGCAAGGGTCCGCGAGACCCAGTACTTC
TRBV7-8	TRBJ2-7	TRBD2	NA	CASSLLAGVYEQYF	TGTGCCAGCAGCTTACTAGCGGGAGTATACGAGCAGTACTTC
TRBV11-1	TRBJ2-7	NA	many	CASSLAEQVYEQYF	TGTGCCAGCAGCTTAGCGGAACAGGTCTACGAGCAGTACTTC
TRBV6-6	TRBJ2-5	TRBD1	NA	CASSYAGRGLQETQYF	TGTGCCAGCAGTTACGCTGGTAGGGGGCTCCAAGAGACCCAGTACTTC
TRBV12-3/TRBV12-4	TRBJ2-7	NA	NA	CASSLGYEQHF	TGTGCCAGCAGTTTAGGATACGAGCAGCACTTC
TRBV24-1	TRBJ2-1	TRBD2	NA	CATSDLSGRGDGEQFF	TGTGCCACCAGTGATTTAAGCGGGAGGGGTGACGGTGAGCAGTTCTTC
TRBV10-2	TRBJ2-7	NA	NA	CASSRLEGGGDEQYF	TGCGCCAGCAGTCGACTAGAGGGGGGCGGGGACGAACAGTATTTC
TRBV30	TRBJ1-2	NA	NA	CARKIRGTDQRNGYTF	TGTGCCCGGAAAATTCGGGGGACCGACCAGAGGAATGGCTACACCTTC
TRBV30	TRBJ1-1	NA	many	CASGMNTEAFF	TGTGCCTCCGGGATGAACACTGAAGCTTTCTTT
TRBV12-3/TRBV12-4	TRBJ2-3	NA	NA	CASSWGTSDSTTDTQYF	TGTGCCAGCAGTTGGGGGACCAGCGATTCTACCACAGATACGCAGTATTTT
TRBV4-2	TRBJ2-1	TRBD2	NA	CASSQVTGTSVSNEQFF	TGTGCCAGCAGCCAAGTAACCGGGACTAGCGTAAGCAATGAGCAGTTCTTC
TRBV28	TRBJ2-7	NA	NA	CASSLSTLGYEQYF	TGTGCCAGCAGTTTATCGACGCTTGGGTACGAGCAGTACTTC
TRBV5-5	TRBJ1-1	NA	few	CASSPRSDAEAFF	TGTGCCAGCAGCCCCCGGTCTGACGCTGAAGCTTTCTTT
TRBV14	TRBJ2-3	TRBD2	few	CASSNSGADTQYF	TGTGCCAGCAGCAACAGCGGGGCAGATACGCAGTATTTT
TRBV11-2	TRBJ2-1	NA	NA	CASILVTEDNEQFF	TGTGCCAGCATCTTAGTTACGGAAGACAATGAGCAGTTCTTC
TRBV29-1	TRBJ2-1	NA	NA	CSVDLVGVYNEQFF	TGCAGCGTTGATTTAGTGGGTGTTTACAATGAGCAGTTCTTC
TRBV10-3	TRBJ1-5	NA	NA	CAIRGSGFGTRHF	TGTGCCATCAGGGGCTCTGGCTTTGGAACCCGGCATTTT
TRBV5-6	TRBJ2-1	NA	NA	CASGRMRRQSSYNEQFF	TGTGCCAGCGGCAGAATGCGGCGGCAGAGCTCCTACAATGAGCAGTTCTTC
TRBV11-2	TRBJ2-1	TRBD2	NA	CASSLGGLYSEQFF	TGTGCCAGCAGTTTGGGAGGGCTCTACAGTGAGCAGTTCTTC
TRBV5-1	TRBJ2-4	TRBD2	many	CASSGGLAAKNIQYF	TGCGCCAGCAGCGGGGGACTAGCCGCCAAAAACATTCAGTACTTC
TRBV4-1	TRBJ1-1	NA	NA	CASSPTGTLPSYTEAFF	TGCGCCAGCAGCCCTACCGGCACCCTACCCAGTTACACTGAAGCTTTCTTT
TRBV12-3/TRBV12-4	TRBJ1-2	NA	NA	CASSPAGDNYGYTF	TGTGCCAGCAGTCCGGCAGGGGACAACTATGGCTACACCTTC
TRBV28	TRBJ2-3	TRBD2	NA	CASSFVTSGGDTQYF	TGTGCCAGCAGTTTTGTGACTAGCGGGGGGGATACGCAGTATTTT
TRBV11-2	TRBJ2-5	NA	many	CASKKTGFWETQYF	TGTGCCAGCAAAAAAACAGGATTTTGGGAGACCCAGTACTTC
TRBV6-5	TRBJ1-2	NA	many	CASSYSRRGEFNGYTF	TGTGCCAGCAGTTACTCGAGACGGGGGGAGTTTAATGGCTACACCTTC
TRBV6-5	TRBJ2-6	TRBD2	NA	CATVLFVELAGAGANVLTF	TGTGCCACCGTCCTCTTTGTTGAACTAGCGGGAGCGGGGGCCAACGTCCTGACATTC
TRBV4-3	TRBJ2-1	TRBD2	few	CASSQARGGVLGNEQFF	TGCGCCAGCAGCCAAGCCCGGGGGGGCGTCCTTGGAAATGAGCAGTTCTTC
TRBV28	TRBJ1-4	TRBD1	NA	CASSRVQGGEEKLFF	TGTGCCAGCAGTAGGGTACAGGGGGGTGAGGAAAAACTGTTTTTT
TRBV5-6	TRBJ2-1	NA	NA	CASSTLTPSSYNEQFF	TGTGCCAGCAGCACCCTGACGCCGAGCTCCTACAATGAGCAGTTCTTC
TRBV6-5	TRBJ1-1	NA	many	CASSYSRSMGAFF	TGTGCCAGCAGTTACTCGAGAAGTATGGGAGCTTTCTTT
TRBV7-8	TRBJ2-1	NA	few	CASTPHNEQFF	TGTGCCAGCACCCCTCACAATGAGCAGTTCTTC
TRBV13	TRBJ2-1	NA	NA	CASSLGGRVSSYNEQFF	TGTGCTAGCAGCTTAGGGGGGAGGGTGAGCTCCTACAATGAGCAGTTCTTC
TRBV28	TRBJ2-2	NA	NA	CASREGRELFF	TGTGCCAGCAGAGAGGGCCGGGAGCTGTTTTTT
TRBV7-9	TRBJ2-2	NA	NA	CASSPRQANTGELFF	TGTGCCAGCAGCCCCCGACAGGCGAACACCGGGGAGCTGTTTTTT